The present T cell receptor beta chain was sequenced within a study of identical twins. Germline lookup yields CDR1 GTSNPN and CDR2 SVGIG (reference sequence). This CDR3 spans 13 amino acids. J was trimmed by 7 bases and V by 4 bases; bases with no gene match: 9. Regarding this clonotype: Its antigen remains unknown.

In TCRdb, the 5' RACE reads were re-called with MiXCR into one record per CDR3 protein. This repertoire shows around 250,000 distinct CDR3 sequences, about 8.3% found once; its top ten account for approximately 3%. Findings and limits, study-wide: The models gave estimates that fell short of the out-of-frame TCR alpha sharing seen in monozygotic twins. For out-of-frame beta sequences, excess twin sharing was weaker.

The sample was also reused in another study, on yellow fever vaccine responses in identical twins.

This TCR was sampled from a woman in her late teens or twenties in good health. The V and J genes are TRBV30 and TRBJ1-1; 7 bases agree with TRBD1. Sample: CD8+ T cells sorted from blood. The DNA for the CDR3 is TGTGCCTGGACGAGCAGACAGGGATTTGAAGCTTTCTTT. Translated, it gives CAWTSRQGFEAFF.